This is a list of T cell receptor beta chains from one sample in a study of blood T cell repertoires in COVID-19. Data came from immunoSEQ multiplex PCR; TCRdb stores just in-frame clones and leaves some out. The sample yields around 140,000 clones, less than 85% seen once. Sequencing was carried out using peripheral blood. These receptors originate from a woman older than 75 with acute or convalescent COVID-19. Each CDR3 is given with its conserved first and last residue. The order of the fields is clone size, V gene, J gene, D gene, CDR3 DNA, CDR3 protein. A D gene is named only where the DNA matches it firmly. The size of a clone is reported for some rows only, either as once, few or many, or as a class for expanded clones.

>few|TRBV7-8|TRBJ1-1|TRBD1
TGTGCCAGCAGCACCCGGGACAGGGGATCGAACACTGAAGCTTTCTTT
CASSTRDRGSNTEAFF
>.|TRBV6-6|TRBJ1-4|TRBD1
TGTGCCAGCAGTTACGGGACAGGGAAAAATGAAAAACTGTTTTTT
CASSYGTGKNEKLFF
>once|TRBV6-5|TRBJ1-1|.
TGTGCCAGCATCCTCAGGGGACAACGGACTGAAGCTTTCTTT
CASILRGQRTEAFF
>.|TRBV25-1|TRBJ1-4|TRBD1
TGTGCCAGCAGCCGGGACAGGGGACGTGCAACTAATGAAAAACTGTTTTTT
CASSRDRGRATNEKLFF
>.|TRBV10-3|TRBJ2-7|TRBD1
TGTGCCATCAGTGAGTGGACAGGTGCCCATGGGAACGAGCAGTACTTC
CAISEWTGAHGNEQYF
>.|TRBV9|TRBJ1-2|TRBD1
TGTGCCAGCAGCGTAGGGACAGGAAGTCGTGGCTACACCTTC
CASSVGTGSRGYTF
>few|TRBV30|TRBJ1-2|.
TGTGCCTGGAGTGTAGGGGGGGAAGTTGGCTACACCTTC
CAWSVGGEVGYTF
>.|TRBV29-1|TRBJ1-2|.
TGCAGCGTTGAAGATACCCGCCCAGGAAACTATGGCTACACCTTC
CSVEDTRPGNYGYTF
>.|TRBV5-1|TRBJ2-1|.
TGCGCCAGCAGCCCGGGGGGGACAGCGACGTTCTTC
CASSPGGTATFF
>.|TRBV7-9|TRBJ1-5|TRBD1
TGTGCCAGCAGCTTAGGACAGGGAGGACAGCCCCAGCATTTT
CASSLGQGGQPQHF
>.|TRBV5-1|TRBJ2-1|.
TGCGCCAGCAGCTTGAATTTACAGGGACAGTTCTTC
CASSLNLQGQFF
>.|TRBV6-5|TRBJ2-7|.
TGTGCCAGCAGTTATAAGGGGACACCTACCTACGAGCAGTACTTC
CASSYKGTPTYEQYF
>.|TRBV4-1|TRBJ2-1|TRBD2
TGCGCCAGCAGCAAAGGCGGGGGGGGAAGGCACAATGAGCAGTTCTTC
CASSKGGGGRHNEQFF
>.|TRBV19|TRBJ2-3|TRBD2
TGTGCCAGTAGCCTTAGCGGGAGGGCCCCAGATACGCAGTATTTT
CASSLSGRAPDTQYF
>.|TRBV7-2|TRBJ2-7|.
TGTGCCAGCAGCTCCGGACAGCCCTCCTCCGTCCGCGGGCAGTACTTC
CASSSGQPSSVRGQYF
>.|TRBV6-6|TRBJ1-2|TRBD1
TGTGCCAGCAGACCGGACAGGGGCGAGGGCTACACCTTC
CASRPDRGEGYTF
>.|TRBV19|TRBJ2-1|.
TGTGCCAGTAGTATAGATTTTTGGGCTTGGACTGAAAAAGGGGGAAATGAGCAGTTCTTC
CASSIDFWAWTEKGGNEQFF
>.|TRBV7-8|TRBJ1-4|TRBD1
TGTGCCAGCAGCAGAACCGGGACAGGGCATGAGGGTGAAAAACTGTTTTTT
CASSRTGTGHEGEKLFF
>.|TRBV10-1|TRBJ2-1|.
TGCGCCAGCAGTGTTGGTAGCAAGGATGAGCAGTTCTTC
CASSVGSKDEQFF
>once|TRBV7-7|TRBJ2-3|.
TGTGCTAGCAGCCCCTGGGCAGGGTCCACAGATACGCAGTATTTT
CASSPWAGSTDTQYF
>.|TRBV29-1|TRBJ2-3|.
TGCAGCGTTGAAGATTTTATCAGCGGTGGCAGAAGCACAGATACGCAGTATTTT
CSVEDFISGGRSTDTQYF
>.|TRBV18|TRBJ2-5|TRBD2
TGTGCCAGCTCACCACCGTCTAGCGGGGGGGCAAAGACCCAGTACTTC
CASSPPSSGGAKTQYF
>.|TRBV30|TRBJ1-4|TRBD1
TGTGCCTGGAGTCGGCAGGGGGCCTTTTCAACTAATGAAAAACTGTTTTTT
CAWSRQGAFSTNEKLFF
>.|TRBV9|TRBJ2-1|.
TGTGCCAGCAGCGTAGGCGGGGACCCCTACAATGAGCAGTTCTTC
CASSVGGDPYNEQFF
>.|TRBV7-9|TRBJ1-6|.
TGTGCCAGCAGCCTCAATCTGGCTCCGGGTTCACCCCTCCACTTT
CASSLNLAPGSPLHF
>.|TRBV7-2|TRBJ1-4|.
TGTGCCAGCAGCCTACAGGCGTCGCATAATGAAAAACTGTTTTTT
CASSLQASHNEKLFF
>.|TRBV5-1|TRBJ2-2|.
TGCGCCAGCAGACCGGGACTCCTAAGGTCCGGGGAGCTGTTTTTT
CASRPGLLRSGELFF
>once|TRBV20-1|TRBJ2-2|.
TGCAGTGCTAGTACTCGTCGTGGCACCGGGGAGCTGTTTTTT
CSASTRRGTGELFF
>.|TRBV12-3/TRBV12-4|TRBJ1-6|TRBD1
TGTGCCAGCAGTCCGGGGACAGGACTACCCCTCCACTTT
CASSPGTGLPLHF
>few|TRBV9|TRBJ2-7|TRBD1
TGTGCCAGCAGCGTAGCGACAGGGCCAGCCTACGAGCAGTACTTC
CASSVATGPAYEQYF
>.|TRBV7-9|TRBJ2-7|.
TGTGCCAGCAGCTCCGTAACGAGCGGTGCCTACGAGCAGTACTTC
CASSSVTSGAYEQYF
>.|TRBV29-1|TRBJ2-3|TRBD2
TGCAGCGTAGGACTAGCGGGGGCGGCAGATACGCAGTATTTT
CSVGLAGAADTQYF
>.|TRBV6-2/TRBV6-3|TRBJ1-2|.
TGTGCCAGCAGTCCCCGGTCCCTCGGCTACACCTTC
CASSPRSLGYTF
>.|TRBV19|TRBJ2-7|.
TGTGCCAGTAGTATCGGCAGGGCTGGTTACGAGCAGTACTTC
CASSIGRAGYEQYF
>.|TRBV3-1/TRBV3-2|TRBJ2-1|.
TGTGCCAGCAGCCAAGGCAAAAGACAGGCCTACAATGAGCAGTTCTTC
CASSQGKRQAYNEQFF
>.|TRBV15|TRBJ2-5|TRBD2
TGTGCCACCAGCAGAGATGGGACTAGGGAAGAGACCCAGTACTTC
CATSRDGTREETQYF
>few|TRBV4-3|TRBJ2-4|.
TGCGCCAGCAGCCAAGATCGAGAAGACATTCAGTACTTC
CASSQDREDIQYF
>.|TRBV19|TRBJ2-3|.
TGTGCCAGTAGTATAGTGAACGGGGAGGTTCGTACGCAGTATTTT
CASSIVNGEVRTQYF
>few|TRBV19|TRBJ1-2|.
TGTGCCAGTAGTATAGGCAGGGATTATGGCTACACCTTC
CASSIGRDYGYTF
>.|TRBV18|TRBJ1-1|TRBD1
TGTGCCAGCTCACCCCGGGACAGGGGGGGCATGAACACTGAAGCTTTCTTT
CASSPRDRGGMNTEAFF
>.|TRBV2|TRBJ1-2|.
TGTGCCAGCAGTGATCAGGGGCGCTATGGCTACACCTTC
CASSDQGRYGYTF
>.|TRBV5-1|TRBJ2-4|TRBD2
TGCGCCAGCAGCGAAGGACTAGCGGGGGGGACACTAGCCAAAAACATTCAGTACTTC
CASSEGLAGGTLAKNIQYF
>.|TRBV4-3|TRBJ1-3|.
TGCGCCAGCAGCCTGAGGGGGTCTGGAAACACCATATATTTT
CASSLRGSGNTIYF
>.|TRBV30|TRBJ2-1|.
TGTGCCTGGAGTCATACAGGGTACAATGAGCAGTTCTTC
CAWSHTGYNEQFF
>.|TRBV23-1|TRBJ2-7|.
TGCGCCAGCAGTCGCGAATCTGGGAGCGAGCAGTACTTC
CASSRESGSEQYF
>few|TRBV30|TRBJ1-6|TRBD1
TGTGCCTGGAGTGTATTGCCGCCAGGAGGGGGCTCACCCCTCCACTTT
CAWSVLPPGGGSPLHF
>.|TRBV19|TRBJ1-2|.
TGTGCCAGTAGTATAAATATGGGCAGGGCGCGCTCGAACTATGGCTACACCTTC
CASSINMGRARSNYGYTF
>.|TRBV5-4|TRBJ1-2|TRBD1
TGTGCCAGCAGCTCATATTCGACAGGGCGTAACTATGGCTACACCTTC
CASSSYSTGRNYGYTF
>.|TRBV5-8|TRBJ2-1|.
TGTGCCAGCAGCTTACAAGCGGTAACCTACAATGAGCAGTTCTTC
CASSLQAVTYNEQFF
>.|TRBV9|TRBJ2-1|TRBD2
TGTGCCAGCAGCGCCCTAGGACTAGCGGGAAGCAATGAGCAGTTCTTC
CASSALGLAGSNEQFF
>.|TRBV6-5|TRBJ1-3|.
TGTGCCAGCAGCGCGGGACGGGCGCCTGGAAACACCATATATTTT
CASSAGRAPGNTIYF
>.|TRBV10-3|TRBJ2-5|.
TGTGCCATCAGTGAGTCGAAAGGCGGAGAGTACCAAGAGACCCAGTACTTC
CAISESKGGEYQETQYF
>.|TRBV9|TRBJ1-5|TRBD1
TGTGCCAGCAGCCGGACAGGGTTAAGCAATCAGCCCCAGCATTTT
CASSRTGLSNQPQHF
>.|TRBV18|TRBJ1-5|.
TGTGCCAGCTCACCGGCAGGGCGGTCTCAGCCCCAGCATTTT
CASSPAGRSQPQHF
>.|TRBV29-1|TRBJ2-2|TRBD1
TGCAGCGTAGGGACAGGAGGAAACGGGGAGCTGTTTTTT
CSVGTGGNGELFF
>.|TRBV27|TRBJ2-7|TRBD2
TGTGCCAGCAGTCAAAACGGGGGGGGATCCTACGAGCAGTACTTC
CASSQNGGGSYEQYF
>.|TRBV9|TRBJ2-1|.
TGTGCCAGCAGCGTAGCGAAAGGAGCCAATGAGCAGTTCTTC
CASSVAKGANEQFF
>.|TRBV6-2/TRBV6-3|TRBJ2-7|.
TGTGCCAGCAGTTACGGGGGACAAACAGACTACGAGCAGTACTTC
CASSYGGQTDYEQYF
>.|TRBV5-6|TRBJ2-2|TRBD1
TGTGCCAGCAGCAAGGACAGGGGGCAAACCGGGGAGCTGTTTTTT
CASSKDRGQTGELFF
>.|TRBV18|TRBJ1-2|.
TGTGCCAGCTCACAGGACTCCAACTATGGCTACACCTTC
CASSQDSNYGYTF